This T cell receptor (beta chain) comes out of a study of regulatory T cells in long-lasting Graves disease. Study as a whole: Graves' patients, newly diagnosed, had taken antithyroid drugs under 3 months.

Library construction for TCR beta used iRepertoire HTBI primers and Arm-PCR of CDR3 regions. From the multiplex PCR reads, TCRdb called clonotypes with MiXCR, one entry per CDR3 protein. The table records 400,000 to 450,000 distinct CDR3 sequences, roughly 17% of them present only once. As for time point: newly diagnosed GD, antithyroid drugs for less than 3 months. PBMC RNA served as the TCR library source. Diagnosing Graves' disease relied on the American Thyroid Association guidelines. Into tubes containing EDTA, approximately 9.4 milliliters of peripheral blood were drawn. This clonotype showed up just a few times. Per the germline V gene, CDR1 is PRHDT and CDR2 is FYEKMQ (reference sequence). This CDR3 is 15 amino acids long. V was cut by 5 bases and J by 2 bases, with 12 bases left in between. Another study also made use of these data, one on T cells in Graves' hyperthyroidism and ophthalmopathy. This second study notes: A first-round RT-PCR of the TCR CDR3 used the HTBI primer set.

The V call is TRBV13, the J call TRBJ1-4; no clear D. This receptor was taken from a woman aged 25-40 years with Graves disease. Sequences were derived from peripheral blood mononuclear cells (PBMCs), sampled at new diagnosis, from a patient treated with antithyroid drugs. CDR3 loop: CASSLRSITNEKLFF. DNA for the CDR3: TGTGCCAGCAGCCTGCGGAGTATTACTAATGAAAAACTGTTTTTT.